The clone carrying this TCR beta chain was seen ten or more times. Its antigen is unidentified. TCRdb re-called the 5' RACE reads with MiXCR, one entry per CDR3 protein. In the table there are 100,000 to 110,000 distinct CDR3 sequences, nearly 4.5% of which are singletons. This specimen comes from a study of spatial heterogeneity in lung cancer. Indicated time point: sample taken at primary tumor resection. Tumor, nontumor lung or frozen PBMC supplied whole RNA that was sequenced unsorted. Study-wide results and limits: The number of expanded tumor alpha and beta chains correlated with mutation number.

The CDR3 runs to 15 residues. Per germline, CDR1 MDHEN and CDR2 SYDVKM. The V and J ends lost 6 bases and 2 bases, in that order; junction bases with no gene match: 6. The chain combines TRBV28 with TRBJ2-7; 11 nucleotides align to TRBD2. This clonotype originated in a male donor with early-stage non-small cell lung cancer. The sequencing used lung tumor tissue, collected at surgery. The CDR3 is CASRIIAGGPYEQYF. CDR3 sequence (DNA): TGTGCCAGCAGAATTATAGCGGGAGGGCCCTACGAGCAGTACTTC.